These T cell receptor beta chains were read from a single sample in a study of blood T cells in healthy people across ages. TCRdb used MiXCR to reprocess the 5' RACE reads, holding one entry per CDR3 protein. The sample yields hundreds of thousands of distinct CDR3 sequences, roughly 46% seen once. The sequenced sample was blood. These receptors originate from a man of 80 years or more in good health. The CDR3 runs from the conserved cysteine through the conserved F or W. A D gene is named only where the DNA matches it firmly. Size is omitted from some rows. Given values are once, few, many or a class for expanded clones.

>NA|TRBJ1-5|TRBV18|few
TGTGCCAGCTCGCCTGGGGGGCTTCAGCCCCAGCATTTT
CASSPGGLQPQHF
>NA|TRBJ2-1|TRBV5-1|once
TGCGCCAGCAGCTCTGGCCTGAGTCCCACGGAGAAGTTCTTC
CASSSGLSPTEKFF
>NA|TRBJ1-5|TRBV7-2|NA
TGTGCCAGCAGCCAAAGCGGGGGGTTTAGCAATCAGCCCCAGCATTTT
CASSQSGGFSNQPQHF
>TRBD2|TRBJ2-3|TRBV7-2|NA
TGTGCCAGCAGGATACTAGCGAGCACAGATACGCAGTATTTT
CASRILASTDTQYF
>TRBD1|TRBJ2-7|TRBV27|NA
TGTGCCAGCAGTTTCAACCCGGACAGGGGCCACGAGCAGTACTTC
CASSFNPDRGHEQYF
>TRBD1|TRBJ2-4|TRBV20-1|once
TGCAGTGCTAGTATGGGACAGACTTCCAAAAACATTCAGTACTTC
CSASMGQTSKNIQYF
>TRBD2|TRBJ2-1|TRBV5-1|NA
TGCGCCAGCAGCTTGGCCTTTAGCGGGAAAAATGAGCAGTTCTTC
CASSLAFSGKNEQFF
>NA|TRBJ2-7|TRBV4-2|few
TGTGCCAGCAGCCAAGTCCAAGCCTACGAGCAGTACTTC
CASSQVQAYEQYF
>NA|TRBJ2-1|TRBV7-9|many
TGTGCCAGCAGCTTAATGGGTCAGCGGTTCTCCTACAATGAGCAGTTCTTC
CASSLMGQRFSYNEQFF
>NA|TRBJ1-1|TRBV20-1|NA
TGCAGTGCCGTTCCCGCGAGGGGATATACTGAAGCTTTCTTT
CSAVPARGYTEAFF
>TRBD2|TRBJ2-1|TRBV10-3|NA
TGTGCCATCAGTGGACTAGCGGGGGGCAATGAGCAGTTCTTC
CAISGLAGGNEQFF
>TRBD1|TRBJ1-4|TRBV20-1|NA
TGCAGTGCTAGGACAGGGGGTGCGACTAATGAAAAACTGTTTTTT
CSARTGGATNEKLFF
>TRBD2|TRBJ2-7|TRBV3-1|many
TGTGCCAGCAGCCACGCCGGGACTAGCCAAGAGCAGTACTTC
CASSHAGTSQEQYF
>NA|TRBJ1-1|TRBV10-3|few
TGTGCCACCCTTGGAACCTTACCGAACACTGAAGCTTTCTTT
CATLGTLPNTEAFF
>NA|TRBJ2-3|TRBV7-2|few
TGTGCCACGAACGCGGGGTATAGCACAGATACGCAGTATTTT
CATNAGYSTDTQYF
>NA|TRBJ2-5|TRBV12-3/TRBV12-4|NA
TGTGCCAGCAGCAGATCGACCGGGGGCCGGAGACAAGAGACCCAGTACTTC
CASSRSTGGRRQETQYF
>NA|TRBJ1-2|TRBV3-1|many
TGTGCCAGCAGCCAACTAGACAGAGCTTATGGCTACACCTTC
CASSQLDRAYGYTF
>TRBD1|TRBJ1-5|TRBV5-1|few
TGCGCCAGCAGCTTAGAGGGAGGGGGCTCGCCCCAGCATTTT
CASSLEGGGSPQHF
>NA|TRBJ2-3|TRBV12-3/TRBV12-4|many
TGTGCCAGCACCTGGGGTACACGCTCAGATACGCAGTATTTT
CASTWGTRSDTQYF
>NA|TRBJ2-7|TRBV29-1|few
TGCAGCTACCGACAGGGAGGTTACGAGCAGTACTTC
CSYRQGGYEQYF
>NA|TRBJ1-5|TRBV7-2|NA
TGTGCCAGCAGCTTAGGTTCGCCCCAGCATTTT
CASSLGSPQHF
>NA|TRBJ1-5|TRBV6-2/TRBV6-3|once
TGTGCCAGCAGCTCCGGGACCGGTGCACCCCCTTTCAATCAGCCCCAGCATTTT
CASSSGTGAPPFNQPQHF
>TRBD1|TRBJ1-2|TRBV20-1|NA
TGCAGTGCTAGAGACACAGGGGGCTATGGCTACACCTTC
CSARDTGGYGYTF
>NA|TRBJ2-1|TRBV12-3/TRBV12-4|NA
TGTGCCAGCATGGGACAAGGGGCGGGATCACGGTACAATGAGCAGTTCTTC
CASMGQGAGSRYNEQFF
>NA|TRBJ2-7|TRBV4-3|few
TGCGCCAGCAGCCAAGCGGCCCAGGAGTACAATGAGCAGTACTTC
CASSQAAQEYNEQYF
>TRBD2|TRBJ2-1|TRBV7-3|NA
TGTGCCAGCAGCTTAACCTCCAGGACTAGCGGGAGTGATGAGCAGTTCTTC
CASSLTSRTSGSDEQFF
>NA|TRBJ2-1|TRBV21-1|NA
TGTGCCAGCGCCAGGTGCGGGAGGGTTGAGCAGTTCTTC
CASARCGRVEQFF
>NA|TRBJ1-6|TRBV20-1|few
TGCAGTGCCAAGTACAGGGAAAGGCTAAGCTCACCCCTCCACTTT
CSAKYRERLSSPLHF
>NA|TRBJ2-3|TRBV15|once
TGTGCCACCAGCAGAGCCAGTGCTAGCACAGATACGCAGTATTTT
CATSRASASTDTQYF
>TRBD1|TRBJ2-7|TRBV4-3|many
TGCGCCAGCAGCCAAGGACAGGGGGAAACCTACGAGCAGTACTTC
CASSQGQGETYEQYF
>TRBD2|TRBJ2-7|TRBV5-5|NA
TGTGCCAGCACTCCGGGGGGAACTCGAACCGAGCAGTACTTC
CASTPGGTRTEQYF
>TRBD2|TRBJ2-1|TRBV7-2|few
TGTGCCACCACCAGGACTAGCGGACGAATAGAGCAGTTCTTC
CATTRTSGRIEQFF
>TRBD1|TRBJ1-1|TRBV7-9|few
TGTGCCAGCAGCTTAGGGACAGGGGGCCCCACTGAAGCTTTCTTT
CASSLGTGGPTEAFF
>NA|TRBJ1-2|TRBV2|NA
TGTGCCAGCAGTGAAGCTGGAGGCTACACCTTC
CASSEAGGYTF
>NA|TRBJ2-5|TRBV2|few
TGTGCCAGCAGTGCACAAGGGACCGTCCAAGAGACCCAGTACTTC
CASSAQGTVQETQYF
>NA|TRBJ2-3|TRBV29-1|once
TGCAGCCCCCTCGACAACACAGATACGCAGTATTTT
CSPLDNTDTQYF
>NA|TRBJ2-3|TRBV18|NA
TGTGCCAGCTCACCACCCAGTAGCGCAGATACGCAGTATTTT
CASSPPSSADTQYF
>TRBD2|TRBJ2-5|TRBV3-1|NA
TGTGCCAGCAGCTTTCGGACTAGCGGGAGCGGGGAGACCCAGTACTTC
CASSFRTSGSGETQYF
>NA|TRBJ2-5|TRBV29-1|many
TGCAGCGTAAACGGAGGGGAAGAGACCCAGTACTTC
CSVNGGEETQYF
>NA|TRBJ2-5|TRBV27|NA
TGTGCCAGCAGCAGCACAGGGTTGGCCCACCAAGAGACCCAGTACTTC
CASSSTGLAHQETQYF
>TRBD2|TRBJ2-7|TRBV6-2/TRBV6-3|many
TGTGCCAGCAGTTACTCGGGACTAGCGGGAGTTTACAATGAGCAGTACTTC
CASSYSGLAGVYNEQYF
>NA|TRBJ1-6|TRBV7-8|NA
TGTGCCAGCAGCTCAACTAGCCGGACCTATAATTCACCCCTCCACTTT
CASSSTSRTYNSPLHF
>NA|TRBJ1-5|TRBV20-1|few
TGCAGTGCTAGAGCCGGGAGGAGCAATCAGCCCCAGCATTTT
CSARAGRSNQPQHF